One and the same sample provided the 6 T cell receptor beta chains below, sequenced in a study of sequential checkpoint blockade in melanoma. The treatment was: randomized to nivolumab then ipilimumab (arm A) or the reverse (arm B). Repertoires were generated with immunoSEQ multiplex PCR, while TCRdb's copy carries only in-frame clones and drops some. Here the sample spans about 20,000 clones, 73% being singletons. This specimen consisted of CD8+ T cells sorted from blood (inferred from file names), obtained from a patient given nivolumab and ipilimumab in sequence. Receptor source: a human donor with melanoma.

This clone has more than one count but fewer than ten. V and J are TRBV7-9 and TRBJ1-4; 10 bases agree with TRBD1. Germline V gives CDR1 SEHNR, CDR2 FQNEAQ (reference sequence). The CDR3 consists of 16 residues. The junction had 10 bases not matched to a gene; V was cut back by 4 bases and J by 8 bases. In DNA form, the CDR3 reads TGTGCCAGCAGCTCGACTCCGGGACAGGGGACGGAAAAACTGTTTTTT. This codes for CASSSTPGQGTEKLFF.

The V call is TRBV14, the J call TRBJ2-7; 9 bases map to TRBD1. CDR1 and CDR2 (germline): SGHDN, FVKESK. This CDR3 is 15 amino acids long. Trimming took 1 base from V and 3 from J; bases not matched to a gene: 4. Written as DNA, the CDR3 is TGTGCCAGCAGCCAAGGGACAGGGGACTTCTACGAGCAGTACTTC. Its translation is CASSQGTGDFYEQYF.

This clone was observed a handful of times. DNA of the CDR3: TGTGCCAGCAGTTTACTTACGCCGACAGGGTCCATGAACACTGAAGCTTTCTTT. It specifies CASSLLTPTGSMNTEAFF. The genes are TRBV28 and TRBJ1-1; 7 nucleotides line up with TRBD1. V gave up 2 bases and J gave up 0 bases; unmatched junction bases: 12. The germline V gene encodes CDR1 MDHEN and CDR2 SYDVKM. This CDR3 has 18 residues.

The CDR3 loop reads CASSLDRGSYEQYF. The CDR3 coding sequence is TGTGCCAGTAGTCTTGACAGGGGATCCTACGAGCAGTACTTC. The chain uses TRBV19 and TRBJ2-7; TRBD1 agrees at 8 bases. This CDR3 region has 14 residues. The junction had 4 bases not matched to a gene; V was cut back by 5 bases and J by 1 base. Germline loops: CDR1 LNHDA, CDR2 SQIVND (reference sequence).

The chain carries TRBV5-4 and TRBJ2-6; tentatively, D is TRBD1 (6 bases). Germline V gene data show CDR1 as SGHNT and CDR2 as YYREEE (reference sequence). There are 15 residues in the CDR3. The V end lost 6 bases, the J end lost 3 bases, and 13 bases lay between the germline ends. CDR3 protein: CASKLRGGGANVLTF. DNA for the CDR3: TGTGCCAGCAAACTCAGGGGTGGTGGGGCCAACGTCCTGACTTTC. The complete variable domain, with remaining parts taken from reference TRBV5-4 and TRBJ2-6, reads ETGVTQSPTHLIKTRGQQVTLRCSSQSGHNTVSWYQQALGQGPQFIFQYYREEENGRGNFPPRFSGLQFPNYSSELNVNALELDDSALYLCASKLRGGGANVLTFGAGSRLTVL.

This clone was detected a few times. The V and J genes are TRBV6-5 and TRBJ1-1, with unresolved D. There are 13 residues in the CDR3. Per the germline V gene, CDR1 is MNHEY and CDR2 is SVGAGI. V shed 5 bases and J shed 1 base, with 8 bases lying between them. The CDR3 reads CASSDRRNTEAFF. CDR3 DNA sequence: TGTGCCAGCAGTGACCGGAGGAACACTGAAGCTTTCTTT.